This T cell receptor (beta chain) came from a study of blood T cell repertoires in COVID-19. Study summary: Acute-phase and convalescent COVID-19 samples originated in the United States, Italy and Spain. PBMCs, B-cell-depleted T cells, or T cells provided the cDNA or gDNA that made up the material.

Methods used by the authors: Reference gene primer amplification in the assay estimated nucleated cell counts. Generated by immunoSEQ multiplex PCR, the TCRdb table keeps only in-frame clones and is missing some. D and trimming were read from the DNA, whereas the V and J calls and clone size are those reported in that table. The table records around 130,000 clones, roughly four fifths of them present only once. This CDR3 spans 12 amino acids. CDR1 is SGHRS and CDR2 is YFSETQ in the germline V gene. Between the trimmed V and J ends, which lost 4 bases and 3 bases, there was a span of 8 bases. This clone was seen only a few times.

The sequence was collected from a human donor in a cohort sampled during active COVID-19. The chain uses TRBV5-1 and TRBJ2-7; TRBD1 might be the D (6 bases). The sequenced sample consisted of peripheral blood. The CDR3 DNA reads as TGCGCCAGCAGCGTACAGGGCTACGAGCAGTACTTC. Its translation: CASSVQGYEQYF.